The rows below give T cell receptor beta chains drawn from one sample of a study of CD4 T cells in relation to SARS-CoV-2 and coronaviruses. The antigens for these receptors are not known. Sequencing was performed with immunoSEQ multiplex PCR; in TCRdb, only in-frame clones are kept and a portion is missing. The table lists about 16,000 clones, about 84% of them singletons. Sequencing was carried out using CD4+ T cells from PBMCs, cultured in vitro. The receptors were gathered from a human donor in good health. Each CDR3 is given with its conserved first and last residue. Each record gives: J gene, clone size, V gene, CDR3 protein. Only part of the rows carry a size: once, few, many, or a class if the clone is expanded.

J gene: TRBJ1-5; clone size: -; V gene: TRBV2; CDR3 protein: CASSKGQGASQPQHF
J gene: TRBJ1-1; clone size: -; V gene: TRBV6-4; CDR3 protein: CASTRDGGMNTEAFF
J gene: TRBJ1-2; clone size: -; V gene: TRBV11-2; CDR3 protein: CASSLGPTGLGYGYTF
J gene: TRBJ1-2; clone size: -; V gene: TRBV5-1; CDR3 protein: CASSLGSGGDGYTF
J gene: TRBJ2-3; clone size: -; V gene: TRBV5-6; CDR3 protein: CASSRGDTQYF
J gene: TRBJ2-5; clone size: -; V gene: TRBV6-6; CDR3 protein: CASRVEETQYF
J gene: TRBJ1-5; clone size: -; V gene: TRBV15; CDR3 protein: CATSRDRVSQPQHF
J gene: TRBJ1-2; clone size: few; V gene: TRBV30; CDR3 protein: CAWSPLQGNGYTF
J gene: TRBJ1-2; clone size: -; V gene: TRBV10-3; CDR3 protein: CAISADGTGSGYTF
J gene: TRBJ2-1; clone size: -; V gene: TRBV20-1; CDR3 protein: CSAAEVNEQFF
J gene: TRBJ2-1; clone size: -; V gene: TRBV7-3; CDR3 protein: CASSAGLADYTSEQFF
J gene: TRBJ1-5; clone size: -; V gene: TRBV7-2; CDR3 protein: CASSWDGNSNQPQHF
J gene: TRBJ1-2; clone size: few; V gene: TRBV5-6; CDR3 protein: CASSEGFIGYTF
J gene: TRBJ1-1; clone size: -; V gene: TRBV5-4; CDR3 protein: CASSLQGDTEAFF
J gene: TRBJ2-1; clone size: -; V gene: TRBV7-3; CDR3 protein: CASSAYYTNEQFF
J gene: TRBJ1-1; clone size: -; V gene: TRBV3-1/TRBV3-2; CDR3 protein: CASSQSGGADTEAFF
J gene: TRBJ1-6; clone size: -; V gene: TRBV19; CDR3 protein: CASSIGNRAISPLHF
J gene: TRBJ1-5; clone size: medium-sized; V gene: TRBV2; CDR3 protein: CASRGSNSNQPQHF
J gene: TRBJ2-7; clone size: -; V gene: TRBV14; CDR3 protein: CASSRGTLTYEQYF
J gene: TRBJ2-4; clone size: -; V gene: TRBV2; CDR3 protein: CASSERQGALLKNIQYF
J gene: TRBJ2-3; clone size: -; V gene: TRBV19; CDR3 protein: CASRLDLSTDTQYF
J gene: TRBJ2-3; clone size: -; V gene: TRBV7-2; CDR3 protein: CASSMTSLTDTQYF
J gene: TRBJ2-1; clone size: -; V gene: TRBV12-3/TRBV12-4; CDR3 protein: CASSFLAHNEQFF
J gene: TRBJ1-4; clone size: -; V gene: TRBV9; CDR3 protein: CASSVRTGASANEKLFF
J gene: TRBJ1-4; clone size: -; V gene: TRBV29-1; CDR3 protein: CSVGGTGGGLANEKLFF
J gene: TRBJ2-2; clone size: -; V gene: TRBV19; CDR3 protein: CASSIPQGFTGELFF
J gene: TRBJ2-1; clone size: -; V gene: TRBV5-1; CDR3 protein: CASSTATSGFSYNEQFF
J gene: TRBJ1-1; clone size: -; V gene: TRBV27; CDR3 protein: CASSFDRLNTEAFF
J gene: TRBJ1-2; clone size: -; V gene: TRBV25-1; CDR3 protein: CASSDPGTTNYGYTF
J gene: TRBJ1-2; clone size: -; V gene: TRBV5-5; CDR3 protein: CASSYLYGYTF
J gene: TRBJ2-5; clone size: -; V gene: TRBV29-1; CDR3 protein: CSVEVETQYF
J gene: TRBJ2-2; clone size: -; V gene: TRBV7-3; CDR3 protein: CASSLDAPGELFF
J gene: TRBJ2-1; clone size: -; V gene: TRBV6-4; CDR3 protein: CASSPRVAISSYNEQFF
J gene: TRBJ1-5; clone size: -; V gene: TRBV7-9; CDR3 protein: CASSLADQPQHF
J gene: TRBJ1-2; clone size: -; V gene: TRBV19; CDR3 protein: CASSPDRGHVYGYTF
J gene: TRBJ1-1; clone size: -; V gene: TRBV19; CDR3 protein: CASTGGGRDTEAFF
J gene: TRBJ2-1; clone size: -; V gene: TRBV5-8; CDR3 protein: CASSLRLDYNEQFF